Listed below are T cell receptor beta chains from one sample, sequenced in a study of identifying expanded T cells in peripheral blood. Libraries were prepared by immunoSEQ multiplex PCR; TCRdb keeps only in-frame clonotypes and omits some of them. The sample yields about 63,000 clones, around 83% seen once. Sequences were obtained from blood. The receptors come from a person aged 18-70 years in good health. CDR3s include the opening cysteine and the closing phenylalanine or tryptophan. D genes are given only for firm matches.

V	J	D	length	CDR3
TRBV7-8	TRBJ2-1	-	15	CASSLGAGSYNEQFF
TRBV4-1	TRBJ2-4	-	16	CASSQANPSAKNIQYF
TRBV10-3	TRBJ1-5	TRBD1	16	CAISGEGAGSNQPQHF
TRBV2	TRBJ2-5	TRBD2	17	CASDRTGLAASSGTQYF
TRBV6-5	TRBJ2-5	-	14	CASSRQDLQETQYF
TRBV29-1	TRBJ2-3	-	14	CSASSSGDSDTQYF
TRBV6-5	TRBJ1-3	-	15	CASSYSPSSGNTIYF
TRBV10-2	TRBJ2-7	-	16	CASSETGRASGYEQYF
TRBV10-3	TRBJ1-2	TRBD1	18	CAISELKTDRGPNYGYTF
TRBV4-1	TRBJ2-5	TRBD2	16	CASSQELAALTETQYF
TRBV5-8	TRBJ1-3	TRBD1	15	CASSLGTGSGNTIYF
TRBV9	-	-	15	CASSEGTLGSYEQYF
TRBV2	TRBJ1-2	TRBD1	13	CASSPRDRAGYTF
TRBV5-4	TRBJ2-5	TRBD1	15	CASSLGDRGHETQYF
TRBV4-3	TRBJ1-1	-	13	CASSQDRGDGAFF
TRBV6-1	TRBJ2-5	TRBD2	17	CASSESTGGLARGTQYF
TRBV7-9	TRBJ1-2	-	13	CASSLDRRYGYTF
TRBV27	TRBJ1-5	TRBD1	17	CASSRRGTGGLNQPQHF
TRBV7-9	TRBJ2-1	-	15	CASSLEQGPNHEQFF
TRBV10-2	TRBJ1-2	TRBD1	14	CASTTGGTSYGYTF
TRBV6-5	TRBJ2-7	TRBD2	15	CASSYSTSATYEQYF
TRBV19	TRBJ2-3	-	15	CASSIRFHGTDTQYF
TRBV5-4	TRBJ1-1	-	14	CASSSPQVNTEAFF
TRBV6-1	TRBJ2-5	TRBD2	17	CASSEPFAGDGTATQYF
TRBV14	TRBJ1-1	TRBD1	14	CASSLQGTSTEAFF
TRBV6-5	TRBJ1-4	-	12	CASRGGGRKLFF
TRBV4-1	TRBJ2-3	-	15	CASSLRGSGSDTQYF